This is a list of T cell receptor beta chains from one sample in a study of T cell changes during pregnancy in multiple sclerosis. The method was immunoSEQ multiplex PCR; TCRdb's version includes in-frame clones alone and lacks a portion of them. This sample has 13,000 to 15,000 clones, with 70% to 90% found just once. The sample was CD8+ T cells from peripheral blood mononuclear cells, taken in the first trimester of pregnancy. These receptors were obtained from a female donor with multiple sclerosis, enrolled in a pregnancy study. CDR3s include the opening cysteine and the closing phenylalanine or tryptophan. D genes are given only for firm matches. A row's size may be missing; if present it is once, few, many or a size class.

TRBJ2-1 . . TRBV27 TGTGCCAGCAGTTTATCCTTTAACAGCAATGAGCAGTTCTTC CASSLSFNSNEQFF
TRBJ2-1 TRBD1 . TRBV7-9 TGTGCCAGCAGAGCTGACAGGGGTTATGAGCAGTTCTTC CASRADRGYEQFF
TRBJ2-3 TRBD2 once TRBV28 TGTGCCAGCAGTTTAGGCATCTTCACCACCTCACCGGGACTAGGGGCAGATACGCAGTATTTT CASSLGIFTTSPGLGADTQYF
TRBJ1-4 . . TRBV13 TGTGCCAGCAGCCCCGGCCCGGGTTATGAAAAACTGTTTTTT CASSPGPGYEKLFF
TRBJ2-5 TRBD2 . TRBV6-1 TGTGCCAGCAGTGAAGTAGCGGGGCAGCAAGAGACCCAGTACTTC CASSEVAGQQETQYF
TRBJ2-2 . . TRBV21-1 TGTGCCAGCAGGACCACGGACAGGGGGCTCGGCACCGGGGAGCTGTTTTTT CASRTTDRGLGTGELFF
TRBJ2-4 . . TRBV29-1 TGCAGCGCCCTCGGAGGCTCACCAGCCAAAAACATTCAGTACTTC CSALGGSPAKNIQYF
TRBJ1-1 . . TRBV7-2 TGTGCCAGCAGCTTAGTTGGCGGGGGGACTGAAGCTTTCTTT CASSLVGGGTEAFF
TRBJ2-1 TRBD2 . TRBV2 TGTGCCAGCAGTGTAGGTAGCGGGGGGGGAAATGAGCAGTTCTTC CASSVGSGGGNEQFF
TRBJ2-2 TRBD2 . TRBV5-4 TGTGCCAGCAGCTTTGGAGCGGGGGGGCAATTTACCGGGGAGCTGTTTTTT CASSFGAGGQFTGELFF
TRBJ1-2 . . TRBV9 TGTGCCAGCAGCGTAGAAAAAACAGGCTCCCACTATGGCTACACCTTC CASSVEKTGSHYGYTF
TRBJ2-7 . . TRBV5-6 TGTGCCAGCAGATCGGGGTTTGCCTACGAGCAGTACTTC CASRSGFAYEQYF
TRBJ2-7 . . TRBV6-1 TGTGCCAGCAGTCCGACAGGAGGAGACTACTACGAGCAGTACTTC CASSPTGGDYYEQYF
TRBJ2-1 . . TRBV7-9 TGTGCCAGCAGCCCCCCCGGTAGGACACGACCCTACAATGAGCAGTTCTTC CASSPPGRTRPYNEQFF
TRBJ2-3 TRBD2 . TRBV7-9 TGTGCCAGCAGCCCGGGACTAGCGGGGACCACAGATACGCAGTATTTT CASSPGLAGTTDTQYF
TRBJ1-3 TRBD1 . TRBV30 TGTGGATACTCAACTCGGGACAGGGCTGGAAACACCATATATTTT CGYSTRDRAGNTIYF
TRBJ1-2 . . TRBV7-2 TGTGCCAGCACCTTCGTATTTGTAGATGGCTACACCTTC CASTFVFVDGYTF
TRBJ2-3 TRBD2 . TRBV10-3 TGTGCCATCAGTGAAAGGCAGCGGGGGCCCTACACAGATACGCAGTATTTT CAISERQRGPYTDTQYF
TRBJ2-3 TRBD1 once TRBV25-1 TGTGCCAGCAGTGCCGACAGGGGAAGGGATACGCAGTATTTT CASSADRGRDTQYF
TRBJ2-1 . . TRBV7-9 TGTGCCAGCAGCTTAGCTCTAGCAGGCGATGAGCAGTTCTTC CASSLALAGDEQFF
TRBJ2-3 TRBD2 once TRBV2 TGTGCCAGCAGTGGAGCGACTAGCGGGAGGACAGATACGCAGTATTTT CASSGATSGRTDTQYF
TRBJ2-4 TRBD2 . TRBV5-5 TGTGCCAGCAGCTTGGGACTAGCGGGAGGGCCTTTCGGAAACATTCAGTACTTC CASSLGLAGGPFGNIQYF
TRBJ2-5 . once TRBV5-6 TGTGCCAGCAGCGAGGGGGGGGTTGAGACCCAGTACTTC CASSEGGVETQYF
TRBJ2-1 TRBD1 once TRBV18 TGTGCCAGCTCACTGGCAGGGGGCTCCTACAATGAGCAGTTCTTC CASSLAGGSYNEQFF
TRBJ1-5 TRBD1 . TRBV7-6 TGTGCCAGCAGCCCCCGGACAGGGGCCTATAGCAATCAGCCCCAGCATTTT CASSPRTGAYSNQPQHF
TRBJ2-1 TRBD2 . TRBV9 TGTGCCAGCAGCGTATCCGGGACTAGCGTGCGTGGTGAGCAGTTCTTC CASSVSGTSVRGEQFF
TRBJ1-5 TRBD1 . TRBV4-1 TGCGCCAGCAGCCCACAGGGGGATAGACAGCCCCAGCATTTT CASSPQGDRQPQHF
TRBJ2-3 TRBD2 . TRBV11-2 TGTGCCAGCAGCTTAGAACTAGCGGGATCCACAGATACGCAGTATTTT CASSLELAGSTDTQYF
TRBJ2-1 TRBD2 . TRBV19 TGTGCCAGTAGTGTCTCGGGATCTAGCGGGAGTTATGAGCAGTTCTTC CASSVSGSSGSYEQFF
TRBJ2-1 . . TRBV27 TGTGCCAGCAGTTCTTTGTTCGGCGGAGATGGGCAGTTCTTC CASSSLFGGDGQFF
TRBJ1-1 . . TRBV4-1 TGCGCCAGCAGCCAAGTTAACAGAGGAGGATGGCACACTGAAGCTTTCTTT CASSQVNRGGWHTEAFF
TRBJ1-1 . once TRBV5-1 TGCGCCAGCAGCTTTAGAGGCGGTGCTGAAGCTTTCTTT CASSFRGGAEAFF
TRBJ2-2 TRBD1 . TRBV29-1 TGCAGCGTTGTGTGGGTAACCGGGACAGATGGCGGGGAGCTGTTTTTT CSVVWVTGTDGGELFF
TRBJ2-1 TRBD2 . TRBV5-4 TGTGCCAGCAGCTTCCGGACTAGCCACTCATACAATGAGCAGTTCTTC CASSFRTSHSYNEQFF
TRBJ2-1 TRBD2 once TRBV14 TGTGCCAGCAGTCAAATCAGCGGGGCCCCACCGAGTGAGCAGTTCTTC CASSQISGAPPSEQFF
TRBJ2-5 . once TRBV2 TGTGCCAGCCTGGGACTCTATGTAAAGACCCAGTACTTC CASLGLYVKTQYF
TRBJ1-1 . . TRBV7-6 TGTGCCAGCAGCCTGCTGGACAGTGAAGCTTTCTTT CASSLLDSEAFF
TRBJ2-1 . . TRBV6-1 TGTGCCAGCCTGTCTAGAGGATGGTCCTACAATGAGCAGTTCTTC CASLSRGWSYNEQFF
TRBJ2-1 TRBD1 few TRBV7-9 TGTGCCAGCAGCCGAACCGGGACAGGGATCCAGGTTGAGCAGTTCTTC CASSRTGTGIQVEQFF
TRBJ2-7 . . TRBV6-1 TGTGCCAGCACACTCTGGGCCTTCGAGACCTACGAGCAGTACTTC CASTLWAFETYEQYF
TRBJ2-1 . . TRBV5-1 TGCGCCAGCAGCTTGGAAGGGTCGGGGAGCTCCTACAATGAGCAGTTCTTC CASSLEGSGSSYNEQFF
TRBJ2-7 . . TRBV7-8 TGTGCCAGCAGCTTAGAACCCGACAAACTGTACTTC CASSLEPDKLYF
TRBJ2-7 TRBD2 . TRBV14 TGTGCCAGCAGCCGAAGTCACGGGACTAGCGCCTACGAGCAGTACTTC CASSRSHGTSAYEQYF
TRBJ2-2 . . TRBV30 TGTGCCTGGAGTGGCCTTCGGGGAGACCCGAACACCGGGGAGCTGTTTTTT CAWSGLRGDPNTGELFF
TRBJ1-1 TRBD1 . TRBV19 TGTGCCGCCAGACAGGGGGCCAATGAAGCTTTCTTT CAARQGANEAFF
TRBJ2-1 . . TRBV19 TGTGCCAGTAGGGGGGGTAGGAGTATCGACAATGAGCAGTTCTTC CASRGGRSIDNEQFF
TRBJ1-2 TRBD1 once TRBV27 TGTGCCAGCAGTTTGACAGGGAACTATGGCTACACCTTC CASSLTGNYGYTF
TRBJ1-1 . once TRBV10-3 TGTGCCTCACAGGAGGGCCGAGGCACTGAAGCTTTCTTT CASQEGRGTEAFF
TRBJ1-2 . once TRBV5-4 TGTGCCAGCAGTGGGGGGGGATACAGGCGGCATGGCTACACCTTC CASSGGGYRRHGYTF
TRBJ2-5 TRBD2 . TRBV6-5 TGTGCCAGCAGTTTGACCGTTCTAGCGGGAGAGACCCAGTACTTC CASSLTVLAGETQYF
TRBJ1-2 . . TRBV6-5 TGTGCCAGCAGCGCGGGCATGCGACTCTATGGCTACACCTTC CASSAGMRLYGYTF
TRBJ2-1 TRBD2 . TRBV27 TGTGCCAGCAGTTTTGTGGCTAGCGGGAGTCGGGTTGAGCAGTTCTTC CASSFVASGSRVEQFF
TRBJ2-1 TRBD2 once TRBV27 TGTGCCAGCACTCCCCCGGGAGGGCCACATGAGCAGTTCTTC CASTPPGGPHEQFF
TRBJ2-3 TRBD2 . TRBV5-4 TGTGCCAGCAGCTTCCGAGGGAGGGAAGATACGCAGTATTTT CASSFRGREDTQYF
TRBJ2-7 . . TRBV7-9 TGTGCCAGCAGTCCTTTTCAGGGGTGGGAGCAGTACTTC CASSPFQGWEQYF
TRBJ2-2 TRBD1 . TRBV6-5 TGTGCCAGCAGTTCGGGACAGGACCACACCGGGGAGCTGTTTTTT CASSSGQDHTGELFF
TRBJ1-1 TRBD1 few TRBV4-1 TGCGCCAGCAGCCAGGGACAGGGTGGTTTTGAAGCTTTCTTT CASSQGQGGFEAFF
TRBJ1-3 TRBD1 . TRBV9 TGTGCCAGCAGCGTAGGGGACAGCTCTGGAAACACCATATATTTT CASSVGDSSGNTIYF